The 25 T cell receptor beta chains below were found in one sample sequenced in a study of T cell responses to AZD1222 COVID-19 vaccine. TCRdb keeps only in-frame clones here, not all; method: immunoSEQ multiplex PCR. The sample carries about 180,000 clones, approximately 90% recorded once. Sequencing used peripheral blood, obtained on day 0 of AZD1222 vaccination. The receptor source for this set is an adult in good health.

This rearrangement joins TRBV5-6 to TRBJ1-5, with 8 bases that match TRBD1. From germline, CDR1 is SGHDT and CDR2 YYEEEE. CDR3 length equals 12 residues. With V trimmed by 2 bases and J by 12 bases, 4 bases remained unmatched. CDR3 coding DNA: TGTGCCAGCAGCTTCGCTGGACAGGGCCAGCATTTT. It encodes CASSFAGQGQHF.

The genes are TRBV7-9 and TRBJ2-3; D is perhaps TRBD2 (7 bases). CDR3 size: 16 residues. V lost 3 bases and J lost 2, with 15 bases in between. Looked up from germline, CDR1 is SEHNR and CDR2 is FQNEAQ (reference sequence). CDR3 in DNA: TGTGCCAGCAGCTTGGGGGCTAGCGGTGCCACAGATACGCAGTATTTT. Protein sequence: CASSLGASGATDTQYF.

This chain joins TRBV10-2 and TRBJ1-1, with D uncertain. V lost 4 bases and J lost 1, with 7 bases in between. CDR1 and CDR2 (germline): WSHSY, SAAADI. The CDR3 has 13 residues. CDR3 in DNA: TGCGCCAGCAGTGTCGCAGGGAACACTGAAGCTTTCTTT. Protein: CASSVAGNTEAFF.

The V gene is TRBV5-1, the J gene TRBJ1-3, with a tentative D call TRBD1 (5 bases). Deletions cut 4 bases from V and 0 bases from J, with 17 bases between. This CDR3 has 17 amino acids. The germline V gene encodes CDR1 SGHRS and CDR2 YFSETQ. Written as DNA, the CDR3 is TGCGCCAGCAGCCCGACCTCCGGGGGAAGCTCTGGAAACACCATATATTTT. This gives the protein CASSPTSGGSSGNTIYF.

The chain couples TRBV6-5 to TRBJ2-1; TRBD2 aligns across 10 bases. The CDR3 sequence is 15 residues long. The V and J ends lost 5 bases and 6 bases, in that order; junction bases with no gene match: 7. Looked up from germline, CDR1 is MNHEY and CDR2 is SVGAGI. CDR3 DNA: TGTGCCAGCAGTCTAAGCGGGGGGGCCAGCAATGAGCAGTTCTTC. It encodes CASSLSGGASNEQFF.

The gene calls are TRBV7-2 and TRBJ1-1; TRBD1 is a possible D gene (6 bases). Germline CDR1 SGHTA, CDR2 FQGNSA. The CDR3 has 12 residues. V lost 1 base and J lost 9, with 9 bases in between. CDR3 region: CASSLGGQKAFF. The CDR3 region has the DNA TGTGCCAGCAGCTTAGGAGGACAGAAAGCTTTCTTT.

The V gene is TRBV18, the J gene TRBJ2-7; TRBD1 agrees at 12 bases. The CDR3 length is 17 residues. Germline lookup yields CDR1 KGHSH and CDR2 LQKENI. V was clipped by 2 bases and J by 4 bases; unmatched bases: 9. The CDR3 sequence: CASSPLPGQGARYEQYF. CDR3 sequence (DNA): TGTGCCAGCTCACCATTGCCGGGACAGGGGGCCCGATACGAGCAGTACTTC.

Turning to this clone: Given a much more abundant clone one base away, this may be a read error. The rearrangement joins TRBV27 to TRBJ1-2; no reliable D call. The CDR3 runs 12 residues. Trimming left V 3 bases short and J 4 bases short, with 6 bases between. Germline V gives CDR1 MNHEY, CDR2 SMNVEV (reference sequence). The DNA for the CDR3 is TGTGCCAGCAGTTTTTGGGGCTATGGCTACACCTTC. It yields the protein CASSFWGYGYTF.

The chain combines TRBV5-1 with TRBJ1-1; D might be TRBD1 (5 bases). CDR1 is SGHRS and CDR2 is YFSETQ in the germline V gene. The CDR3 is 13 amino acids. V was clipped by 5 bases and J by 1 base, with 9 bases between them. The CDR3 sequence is CASRPGGNTEAFF. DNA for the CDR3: TGCGCCAGCAGACCGGGGGGGAACACTGAAGCTTTCTTT.

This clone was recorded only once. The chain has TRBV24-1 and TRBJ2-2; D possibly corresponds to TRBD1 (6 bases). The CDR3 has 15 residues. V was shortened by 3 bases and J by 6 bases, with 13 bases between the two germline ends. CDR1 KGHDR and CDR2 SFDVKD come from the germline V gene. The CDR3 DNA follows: TGTGCCACCAGTGATGCCAGGGGACCGTCCGGGGAGCTGTTTTTT. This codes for CATSDARGPSGELFF.

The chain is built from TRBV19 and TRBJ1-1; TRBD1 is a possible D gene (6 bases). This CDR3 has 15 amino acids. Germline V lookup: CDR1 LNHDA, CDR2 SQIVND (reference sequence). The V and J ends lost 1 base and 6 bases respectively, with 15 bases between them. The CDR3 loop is CASSIGTRGAPEAFF. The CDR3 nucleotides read TGTGCCAGTAGTATAGGTACTAGGGGGGCGCCTGAAGCTTTCTTT. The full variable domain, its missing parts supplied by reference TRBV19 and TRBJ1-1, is DGGITQSPKYLFRKEGQNVTLSCEQNLNHDAMYWYRQDPGQGLRLIYYSQIVNDFQKGDIAEGYSVSREKKESFPLTVTSAQKNPTAFYLCASSIGTRGAPEAFFGQGTRLTVV.

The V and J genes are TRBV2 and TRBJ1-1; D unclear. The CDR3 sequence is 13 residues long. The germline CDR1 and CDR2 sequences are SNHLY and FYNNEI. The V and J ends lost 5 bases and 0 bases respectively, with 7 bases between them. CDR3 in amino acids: CASSFSMNTEAFF. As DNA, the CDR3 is TGTGCCAGCAGTTTTTCCATGAACACTGAAGCTTTCTTT.

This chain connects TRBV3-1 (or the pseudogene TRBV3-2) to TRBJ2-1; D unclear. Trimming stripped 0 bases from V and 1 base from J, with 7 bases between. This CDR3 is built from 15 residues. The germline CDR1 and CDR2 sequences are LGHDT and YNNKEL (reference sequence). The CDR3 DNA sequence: TGTGCCAGCAGCCAAGATACTCTTTCCTACAATGAGCAGTTCTTC. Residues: CASSQDTLSYNEQFF.

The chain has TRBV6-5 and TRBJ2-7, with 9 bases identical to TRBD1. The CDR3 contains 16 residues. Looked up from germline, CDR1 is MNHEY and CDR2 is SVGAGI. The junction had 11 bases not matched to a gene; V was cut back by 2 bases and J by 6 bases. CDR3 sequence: CASSYTGTGFPLEQYF. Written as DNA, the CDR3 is TGTGCCAGCAGTTACACAGGGACAGGGTTCCCCCTCGAGCAGTACTTC.

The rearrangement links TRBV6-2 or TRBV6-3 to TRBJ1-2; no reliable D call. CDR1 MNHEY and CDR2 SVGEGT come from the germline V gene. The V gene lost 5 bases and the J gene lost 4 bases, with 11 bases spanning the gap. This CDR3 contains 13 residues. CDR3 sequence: CASSNPLGYGYTF. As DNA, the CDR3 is TGTGCCAGCAGTAACCCCCTGGGCTATGGCTACACCTTC.

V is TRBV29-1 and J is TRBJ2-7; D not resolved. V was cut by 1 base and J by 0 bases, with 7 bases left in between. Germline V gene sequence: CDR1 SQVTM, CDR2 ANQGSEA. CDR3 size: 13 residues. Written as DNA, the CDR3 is TGCAGCGTTGAAGTCAGTTCCTCCTACGAGCAGTACTTC. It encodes CSVEVSSSYEQYF.

This CDR3 is CASSSPGGLGGTDTQYF. As DNA, the CDR3 is TGTGCCAGCAGCTCTCCTGGGGGGCTGGGTGGCACAGATACGCAGTATTTT. The chain combines TRBV9 with TRBJ2-3; the D gene could be TRBD1 or TRBD2 (6 bases each). V dropped 4 bases and J dropped 1 base, with 19 bases sitting between them. The V gene's germline CDR1 is SGDLS and CDR2 YYNGEE. The CDR3 is 17 amino acids.

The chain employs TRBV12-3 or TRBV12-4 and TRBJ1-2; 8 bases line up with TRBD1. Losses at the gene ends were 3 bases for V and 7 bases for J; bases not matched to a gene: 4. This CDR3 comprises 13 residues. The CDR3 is CASSFPGGGGYTF. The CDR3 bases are TGTGCCAGCAGTTTCCCAGGGGGCGGTGGCTACACCTTC.

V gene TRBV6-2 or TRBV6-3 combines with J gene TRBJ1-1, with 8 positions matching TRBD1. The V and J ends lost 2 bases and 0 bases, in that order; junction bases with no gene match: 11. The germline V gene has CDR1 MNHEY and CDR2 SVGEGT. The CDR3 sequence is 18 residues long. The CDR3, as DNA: TGTGCCAGCAGTTACCTCAAAACCGGACAGGGCGTGAACACTGAAGCTTTCTTT. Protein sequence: CASSYLKTGQGVNTEAFF.

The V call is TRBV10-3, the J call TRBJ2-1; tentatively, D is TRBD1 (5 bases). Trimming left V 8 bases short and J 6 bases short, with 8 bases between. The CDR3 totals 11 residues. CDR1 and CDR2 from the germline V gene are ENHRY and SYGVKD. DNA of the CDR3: TGTGCCATCGCAAGGGGCAATGAGCAGTTCTTC. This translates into CAIARGNEQFF.

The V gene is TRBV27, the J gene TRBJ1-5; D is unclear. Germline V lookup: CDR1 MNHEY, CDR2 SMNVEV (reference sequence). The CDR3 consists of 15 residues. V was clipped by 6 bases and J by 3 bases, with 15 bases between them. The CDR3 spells CASRESVADNQPQHF. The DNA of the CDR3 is TGTGCCAGCAGAGAAAGTGTGGCGGACAATCAGCCCCAGCATTTT.

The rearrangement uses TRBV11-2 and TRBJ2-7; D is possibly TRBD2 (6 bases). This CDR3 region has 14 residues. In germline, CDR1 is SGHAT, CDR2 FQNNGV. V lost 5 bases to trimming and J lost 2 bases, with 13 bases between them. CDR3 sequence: CASSPRDFPYEQYF. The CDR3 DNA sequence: TGTGCCAGCAGCCCGCGGGACTTTCCCTACGAGCAGTACTTC.

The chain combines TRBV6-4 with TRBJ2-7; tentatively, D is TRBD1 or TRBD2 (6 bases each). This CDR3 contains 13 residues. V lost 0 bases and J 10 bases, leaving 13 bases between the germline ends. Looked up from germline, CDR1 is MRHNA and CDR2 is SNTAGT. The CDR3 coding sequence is TGTGCCAGCAGTGACTCTGCCGGGGGCAATCAGTACTTC. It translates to CASSDSAGGNQYF.

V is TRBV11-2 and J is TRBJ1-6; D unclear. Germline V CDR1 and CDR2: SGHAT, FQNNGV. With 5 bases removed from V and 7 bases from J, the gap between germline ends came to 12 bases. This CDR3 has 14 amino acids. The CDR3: CASSLVRLNSPLHF. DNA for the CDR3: TGTGCCAGCAGCCTTGTCAGGCTAAATTCACCCCTCCACTTT.

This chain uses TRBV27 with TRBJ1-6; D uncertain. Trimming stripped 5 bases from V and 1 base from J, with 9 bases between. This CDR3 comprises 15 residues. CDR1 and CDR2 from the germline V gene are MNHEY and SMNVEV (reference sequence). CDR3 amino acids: CASSESASYNSPLHF. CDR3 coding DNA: TGTGCCAGCAGTGAATCGGCTTCCTATAATTCACCCCTCCACTTT.